This T cell receptor beta chain stems from a study of blood T cell repertoires in COVID-19. About the study: Acute and convalescent COVID-19 specimens originated in the United States, Italy and Spain. PBMCs, B-cell-depleted T cells, or T cells were the source of the cDNA or gDNA that made up the material.

Data came from immunoSEQ multiplex PCR; TCRdb stores just in-frame clones and leaves some out. The sample shows about 190,000 clones, 65% to 85% of them seen only once. This clone was counted once. Sequenced sample: peripheral blood. The clonotype comes from a man between 60 and 75 years old with active or convalescent COVID-19.

CDR3 in amino acids: CASSLRRQDYEQYF. The CDR3 DNA is TGCGCCAGCAGCCTACGTCGGCAGGACTACGAGCAGTACTTC. This chain joins TRBV5-1 and TRBJ2-7, with D unclear. The V and J ends lost 4 bases and 3 bases respectively, with 14 bases between them. Per the germline V gene, CDR1 is SGHRS and CDR2 is YFSETQ. CDR3 length: 14 amino acids.